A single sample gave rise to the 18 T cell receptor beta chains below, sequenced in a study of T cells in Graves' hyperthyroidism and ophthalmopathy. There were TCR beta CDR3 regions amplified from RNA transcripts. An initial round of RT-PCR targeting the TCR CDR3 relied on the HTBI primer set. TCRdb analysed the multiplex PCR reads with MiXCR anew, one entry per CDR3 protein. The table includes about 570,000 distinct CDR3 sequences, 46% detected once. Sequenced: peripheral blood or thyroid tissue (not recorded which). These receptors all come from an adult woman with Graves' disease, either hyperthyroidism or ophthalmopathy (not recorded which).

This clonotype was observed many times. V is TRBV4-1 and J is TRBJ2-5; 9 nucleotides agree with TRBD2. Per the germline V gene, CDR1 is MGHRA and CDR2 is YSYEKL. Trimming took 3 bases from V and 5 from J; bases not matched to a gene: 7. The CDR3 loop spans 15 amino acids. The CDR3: CASSQGLAGYETQYF. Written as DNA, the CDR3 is TGCGCCAGCAGCCAGGGTCTAGCGGGATACGAGACCCAGTACTTC.

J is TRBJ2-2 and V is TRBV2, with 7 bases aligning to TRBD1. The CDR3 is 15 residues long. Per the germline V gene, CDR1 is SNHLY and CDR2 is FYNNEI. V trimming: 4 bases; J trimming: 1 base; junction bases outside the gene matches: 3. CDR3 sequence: CASSVRTGNTGELFF. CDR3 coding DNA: TGTGCCAGCAGTGTCCGGACAGGGAACACCGGGGAGCTGTTTTTT.

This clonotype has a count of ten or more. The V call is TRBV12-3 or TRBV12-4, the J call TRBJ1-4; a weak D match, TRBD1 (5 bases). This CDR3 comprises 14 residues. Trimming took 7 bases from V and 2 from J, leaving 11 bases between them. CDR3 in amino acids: CASTSRDTNEKLFF. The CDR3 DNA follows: TGTGCCAGCACCTCCCGGGACACTAATGAAAAACTGTTTTTT.

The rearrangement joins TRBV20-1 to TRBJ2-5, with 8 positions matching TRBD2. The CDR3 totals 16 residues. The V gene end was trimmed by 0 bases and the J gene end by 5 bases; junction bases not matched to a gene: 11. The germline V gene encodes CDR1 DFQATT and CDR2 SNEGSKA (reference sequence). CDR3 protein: CSARDEGVAGMETQYF. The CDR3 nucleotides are TGCAGTGCTAGAGATGAAGGGGTAGCGGGAATGGAGACCCAGTACTTC.

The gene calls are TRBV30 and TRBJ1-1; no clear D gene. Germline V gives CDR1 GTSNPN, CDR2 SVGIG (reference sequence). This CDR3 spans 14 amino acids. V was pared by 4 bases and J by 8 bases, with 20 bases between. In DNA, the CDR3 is TGTGCCTGGAAAAGTTTACAGCTACCCTCGGAAGCTTTCTTT. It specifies CAWKSLQLPSEAFF.

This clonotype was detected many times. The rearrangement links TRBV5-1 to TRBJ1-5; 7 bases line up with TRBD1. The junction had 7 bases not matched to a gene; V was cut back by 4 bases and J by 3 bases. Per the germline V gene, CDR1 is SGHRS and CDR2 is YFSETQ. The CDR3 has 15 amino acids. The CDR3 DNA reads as TGCGCCAGCAGCCTAACCACAGGGGACAATCAGCCCCAGCATTTT. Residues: CASSLTTGDNQPQHF.

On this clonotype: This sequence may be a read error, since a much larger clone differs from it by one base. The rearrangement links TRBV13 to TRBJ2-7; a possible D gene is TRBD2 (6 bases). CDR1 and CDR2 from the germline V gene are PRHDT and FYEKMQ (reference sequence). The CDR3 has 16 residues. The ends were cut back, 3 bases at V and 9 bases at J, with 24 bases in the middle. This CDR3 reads CASSFRVAGSLDGQYF. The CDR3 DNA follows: TGTGCCAGCAGCTTCCGCGTGGCCGGGAGCTTAGACGGGCAGTACTTC.

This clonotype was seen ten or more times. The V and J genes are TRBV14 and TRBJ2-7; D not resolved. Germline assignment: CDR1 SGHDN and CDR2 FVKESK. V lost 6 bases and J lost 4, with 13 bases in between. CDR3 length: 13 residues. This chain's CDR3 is CASSPRYGYEQYF. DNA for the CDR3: TGTGCCAGCAGTCCAAGATACGGGTACGAGCAGTACTTC.

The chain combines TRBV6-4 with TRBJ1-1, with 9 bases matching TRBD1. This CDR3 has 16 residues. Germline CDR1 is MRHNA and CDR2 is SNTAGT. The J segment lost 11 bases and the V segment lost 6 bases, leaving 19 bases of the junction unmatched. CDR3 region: CASSVRREGTGGPAFF. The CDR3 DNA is TGTGCCAGCAGCGTCCGGAGAGAGGGAACAGGGGGCCCGGCTTTCTTT.

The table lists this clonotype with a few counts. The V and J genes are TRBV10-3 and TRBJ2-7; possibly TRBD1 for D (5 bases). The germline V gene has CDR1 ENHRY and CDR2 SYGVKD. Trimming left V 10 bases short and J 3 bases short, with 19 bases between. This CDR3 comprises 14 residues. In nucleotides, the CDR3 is TGTGCCACCACAACGGTCCCAGGGCTCTACGAGCAGTACTTC. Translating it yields CATTTVPGLYEQYF.

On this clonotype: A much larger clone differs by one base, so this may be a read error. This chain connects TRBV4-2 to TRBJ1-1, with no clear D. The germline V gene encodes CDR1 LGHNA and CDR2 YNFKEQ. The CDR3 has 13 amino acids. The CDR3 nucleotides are TGTGTCAGCCAGTCGAGGGCGAACACTGAAGCTTTCTTT. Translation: CVSQSRANTEAFF.

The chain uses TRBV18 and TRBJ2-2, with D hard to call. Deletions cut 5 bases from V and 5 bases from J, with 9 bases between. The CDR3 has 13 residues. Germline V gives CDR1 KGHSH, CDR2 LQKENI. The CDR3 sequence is CASSSRRTGELFF. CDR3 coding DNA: TGTGCCAGCTCATCGAGACGTACCGGGGAGCTGTTTTTT.

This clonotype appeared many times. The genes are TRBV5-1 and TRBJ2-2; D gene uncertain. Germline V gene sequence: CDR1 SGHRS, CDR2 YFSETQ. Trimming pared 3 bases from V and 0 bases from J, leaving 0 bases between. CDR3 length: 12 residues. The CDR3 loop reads CASSSNTGELFF. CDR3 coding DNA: TGCGCCAGCAGCTCGAACACCGGGGAGCTGTTTTTT.

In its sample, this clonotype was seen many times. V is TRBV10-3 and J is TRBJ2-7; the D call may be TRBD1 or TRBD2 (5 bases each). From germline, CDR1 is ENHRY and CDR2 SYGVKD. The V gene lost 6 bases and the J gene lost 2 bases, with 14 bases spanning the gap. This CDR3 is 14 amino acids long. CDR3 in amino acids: CAISDGLGAYEQYF. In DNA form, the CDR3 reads TGTGCCATCAGCGACGGCTTGGGGGCCTACGAGCAGTACTTC.

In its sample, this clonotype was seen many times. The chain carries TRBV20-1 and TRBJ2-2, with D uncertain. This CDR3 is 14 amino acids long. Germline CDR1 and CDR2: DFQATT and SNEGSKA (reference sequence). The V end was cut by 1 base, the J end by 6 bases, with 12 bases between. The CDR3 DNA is TGCAGTGCTAGAGGGGAACAGTGGGCCGGGGAGCTGTTTTTT. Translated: CSARGEQWAGELFF.

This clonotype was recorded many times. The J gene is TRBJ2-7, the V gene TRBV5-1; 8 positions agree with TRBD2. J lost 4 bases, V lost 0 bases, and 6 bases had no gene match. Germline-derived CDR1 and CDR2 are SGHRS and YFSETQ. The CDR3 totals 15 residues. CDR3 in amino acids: CASSLEGLVDYEQYF. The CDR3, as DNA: TGCGCCAGCAGCTTGGAGGGACTAGTGGATTACGAGCAGTACTTC.

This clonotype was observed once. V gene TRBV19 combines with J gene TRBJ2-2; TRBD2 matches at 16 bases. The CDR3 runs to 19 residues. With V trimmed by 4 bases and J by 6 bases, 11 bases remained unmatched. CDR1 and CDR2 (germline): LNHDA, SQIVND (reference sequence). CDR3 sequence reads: CASSNRQGLAGGFAGELFF. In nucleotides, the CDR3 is TGTGCCAGTAGTAACCGCCAGGGACTAGCGGGGGGGTTCGCCGGGGAGCTGTTTTTT.

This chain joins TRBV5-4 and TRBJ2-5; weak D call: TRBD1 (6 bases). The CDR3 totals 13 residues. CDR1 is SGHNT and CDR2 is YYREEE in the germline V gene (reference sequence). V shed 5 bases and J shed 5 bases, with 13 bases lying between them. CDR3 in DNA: TGTGCCAGCAGGAGGGGGTCGGGCGAGACCCAGTACTTC. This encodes CASRRGSGETQYF.